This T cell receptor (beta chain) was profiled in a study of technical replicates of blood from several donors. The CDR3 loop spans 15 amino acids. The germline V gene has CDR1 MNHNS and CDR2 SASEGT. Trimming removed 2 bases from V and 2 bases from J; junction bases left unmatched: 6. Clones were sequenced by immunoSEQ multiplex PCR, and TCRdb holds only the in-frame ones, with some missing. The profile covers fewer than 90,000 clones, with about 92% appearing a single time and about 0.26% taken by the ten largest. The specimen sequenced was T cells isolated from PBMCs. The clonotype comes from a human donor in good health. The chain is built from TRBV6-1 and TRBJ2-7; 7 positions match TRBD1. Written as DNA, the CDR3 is TGTGCCAGCAGTGAACTGGGACAGAGCCCCTACGAGCAGTACTTC. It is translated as CASSELGQSPYEQYF.